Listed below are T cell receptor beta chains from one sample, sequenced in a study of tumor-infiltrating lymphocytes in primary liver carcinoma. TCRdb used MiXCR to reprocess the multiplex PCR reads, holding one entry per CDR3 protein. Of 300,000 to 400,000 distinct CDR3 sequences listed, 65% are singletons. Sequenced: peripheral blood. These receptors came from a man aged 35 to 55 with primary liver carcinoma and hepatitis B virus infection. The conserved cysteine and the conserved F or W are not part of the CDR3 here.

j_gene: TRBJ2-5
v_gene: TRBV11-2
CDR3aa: ASSSQGKETQY

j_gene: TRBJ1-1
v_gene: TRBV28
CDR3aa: ASSRRGVETEAF

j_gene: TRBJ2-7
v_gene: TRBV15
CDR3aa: ATSRDPHYEQY

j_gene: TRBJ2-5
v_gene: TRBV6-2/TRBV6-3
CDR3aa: ASSYSRGLETQY

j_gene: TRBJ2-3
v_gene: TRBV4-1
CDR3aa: ASSQGHSDTQY

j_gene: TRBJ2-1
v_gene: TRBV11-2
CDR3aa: AGFPRAGENEQF

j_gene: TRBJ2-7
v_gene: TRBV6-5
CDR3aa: ASRTGASGNYEQY

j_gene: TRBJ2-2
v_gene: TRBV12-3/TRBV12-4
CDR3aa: ASTGQGASGELF

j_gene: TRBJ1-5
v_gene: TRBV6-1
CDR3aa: ASSVTGAFNQSQH

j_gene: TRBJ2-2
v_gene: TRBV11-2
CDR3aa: ASSLEGGPGELF

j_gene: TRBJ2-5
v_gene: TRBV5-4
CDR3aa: ASSPSREETQY

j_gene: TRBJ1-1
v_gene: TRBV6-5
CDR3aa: ANSPDYYTETF

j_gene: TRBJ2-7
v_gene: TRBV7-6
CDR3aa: ASGSDPGADEQY

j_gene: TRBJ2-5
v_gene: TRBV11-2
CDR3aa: ASRALGQGRTTGETQY

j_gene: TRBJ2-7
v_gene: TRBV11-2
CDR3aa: VSNPQREGLGEQY

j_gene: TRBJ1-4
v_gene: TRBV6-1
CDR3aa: ASILQRNEKLF

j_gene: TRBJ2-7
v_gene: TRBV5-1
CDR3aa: ASSLWRYEQY

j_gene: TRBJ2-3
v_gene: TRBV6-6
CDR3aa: ASSSRPTDTQY

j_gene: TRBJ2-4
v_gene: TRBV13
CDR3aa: ASSLAGRKNIQY

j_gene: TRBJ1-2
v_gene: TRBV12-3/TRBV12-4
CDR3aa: ASSATALSGYT

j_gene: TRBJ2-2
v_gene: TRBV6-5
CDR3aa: ASSSTTGELF

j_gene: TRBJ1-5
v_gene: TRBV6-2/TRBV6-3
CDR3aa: ASAPRGIYQPQH

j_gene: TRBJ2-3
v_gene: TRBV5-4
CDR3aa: ASSFLGRADTQY

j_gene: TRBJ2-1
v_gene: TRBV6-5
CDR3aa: ASSYSGLAGVNEQF

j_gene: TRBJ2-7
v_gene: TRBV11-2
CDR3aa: ACSSQQGGPVEQY

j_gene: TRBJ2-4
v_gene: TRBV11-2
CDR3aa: ASGSLLPKNIQY

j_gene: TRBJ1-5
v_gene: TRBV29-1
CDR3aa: SVVTAWGQPQH

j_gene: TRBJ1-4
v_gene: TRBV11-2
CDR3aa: ASRRTAPTTNEKLF

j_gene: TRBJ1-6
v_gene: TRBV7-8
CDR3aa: ASSPQGDSYNSPLH

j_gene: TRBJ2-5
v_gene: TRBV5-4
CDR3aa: TSSFRGGVETQY

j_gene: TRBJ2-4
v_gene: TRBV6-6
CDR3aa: ASPQGVNDIQH

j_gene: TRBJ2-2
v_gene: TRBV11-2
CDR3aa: TGSWEGVTGELF

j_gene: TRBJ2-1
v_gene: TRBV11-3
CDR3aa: ASSLDSGGRIHEQS

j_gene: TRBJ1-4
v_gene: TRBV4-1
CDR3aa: ASSQAGSPNEKLF

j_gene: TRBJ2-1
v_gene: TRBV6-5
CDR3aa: ASSGQGNNEQF

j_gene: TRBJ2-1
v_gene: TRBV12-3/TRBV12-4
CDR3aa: ASSPRESEQF

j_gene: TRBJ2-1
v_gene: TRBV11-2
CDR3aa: ASSSEHGYYNEQF

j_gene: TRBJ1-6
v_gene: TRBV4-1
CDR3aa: ASSQDRGQGRNSPLH

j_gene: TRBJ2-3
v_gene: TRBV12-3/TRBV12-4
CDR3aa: ASSLGGQGTQQQY

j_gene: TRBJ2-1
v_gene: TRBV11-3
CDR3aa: ASSPGLAGTGEQF

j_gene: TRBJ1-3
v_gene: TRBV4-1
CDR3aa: ASSQDLGDTIY

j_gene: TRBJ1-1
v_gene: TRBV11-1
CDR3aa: ACSLARADTEAF

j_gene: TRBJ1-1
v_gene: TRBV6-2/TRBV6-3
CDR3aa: ASRKGGPKTEAF

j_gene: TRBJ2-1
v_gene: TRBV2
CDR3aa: ASCDEGGSYNEQS

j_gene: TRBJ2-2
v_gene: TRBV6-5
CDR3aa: ASSYSGTGGPGELS

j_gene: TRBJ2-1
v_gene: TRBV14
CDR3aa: ASSQNLDTSEQF

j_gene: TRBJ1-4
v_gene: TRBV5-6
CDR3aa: ASSFGQAVDEKLF

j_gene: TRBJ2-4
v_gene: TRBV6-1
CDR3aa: ANSETKDVHIQY

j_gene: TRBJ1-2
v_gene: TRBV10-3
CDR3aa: AITEGTGDYGYT

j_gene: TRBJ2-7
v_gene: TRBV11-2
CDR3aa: ASSSRVGGLSYEQY

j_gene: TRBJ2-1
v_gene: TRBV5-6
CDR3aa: ASSYMGREGEQF

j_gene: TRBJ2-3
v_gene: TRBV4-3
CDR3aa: ASSQVGGFWREVADTQY

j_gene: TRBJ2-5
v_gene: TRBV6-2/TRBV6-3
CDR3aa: ASSYSSVPGETQY